A single T cell receptor (beta chain) is shown here with its context. Profiled with immunoSEQ multiplex PCR; TCRdb holds only in-frame clones, not every one. This sample yields over 60,000 clones, of which 94% are seen a single time; around 1.7% belongs to the top ten. Germline CDR1 is SGHAT and CDR2 is FQDESV (reference sequence). This CDR3 contains 15 residues. V was clipped by 5 bases and J by 4 bases; unmatched bases: 3. The source of the sample is a study of preoperative IRX-2 immunotherapy in early breast cancer. Described treatment: preoperative locoregional IRX-2 cytokine immunotherapy. Patients received preoperative, locoregional IRX-2 cytokine immunotherapy in a phase Ib study.

Sampling was performed from a patient treated with IRX-2 immunotherapy. This sequence originates from a human donor with breast cancer. This chain joins TRBV11-1 and TRBJ2-5, with 14 positions matching TRBD2. CDR3 bases: TGTGCCAGCAGCAAAGGACTAGCGGGGGGAGAGACCCAGTACTTC. It codes for CASSKGLAGGETQYF. Full variable domain (remainder filled in from reference TRBV11-1 and TRBJ2-5): EAEVAQSPRYKITEKSQAVAFWCDPISGHATLYWYRQILGQGPELLVQFQDESVVDDSQLPKDRFSAERLKGVDSTLKIQPAELGDSAMYLCASSKGLAGGETQYFGPGTRLLVL.